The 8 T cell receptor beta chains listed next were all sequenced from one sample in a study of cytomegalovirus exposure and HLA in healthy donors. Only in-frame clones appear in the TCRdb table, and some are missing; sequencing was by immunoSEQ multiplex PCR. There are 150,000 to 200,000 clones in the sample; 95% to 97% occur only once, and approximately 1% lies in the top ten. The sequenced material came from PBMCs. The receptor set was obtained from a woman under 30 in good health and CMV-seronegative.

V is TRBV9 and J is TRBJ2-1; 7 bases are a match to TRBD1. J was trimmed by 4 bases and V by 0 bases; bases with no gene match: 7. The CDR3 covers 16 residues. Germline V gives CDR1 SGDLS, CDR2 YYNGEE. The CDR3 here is CASSVEGGMGYNEQFF. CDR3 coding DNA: TGTGCCAGCAGCGTAGAAGGGGGCATGGGTTACAATGAGCAGTTCTTC. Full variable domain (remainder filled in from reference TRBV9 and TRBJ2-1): DSGVTQTPKHLITATGQRVTLRCSPRSGDLSVYWYQQSLDQGLQFLIQYYNGEERAKGNILERFSAQQFPDLHSELNLSSLELGDSALYFCASSVEGGMGYNEQFFGPGTRLTVL.

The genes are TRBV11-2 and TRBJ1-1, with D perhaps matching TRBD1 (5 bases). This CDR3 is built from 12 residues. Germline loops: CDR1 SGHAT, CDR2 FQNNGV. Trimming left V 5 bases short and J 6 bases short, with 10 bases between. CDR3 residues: CASSHLGAEAFF. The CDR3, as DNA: TGTGCCAGCAGCCATTTAGGGGCTGAAGCTTTCTTT.

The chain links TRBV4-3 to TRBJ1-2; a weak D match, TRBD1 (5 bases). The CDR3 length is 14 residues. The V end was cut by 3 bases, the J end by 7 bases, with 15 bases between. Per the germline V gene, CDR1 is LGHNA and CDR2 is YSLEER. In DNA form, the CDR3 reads TGCGCCAGCAGCCATGGGTATGACAGAGTTGGCTACACCTTC. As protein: CASSHGYDRVGYTF.

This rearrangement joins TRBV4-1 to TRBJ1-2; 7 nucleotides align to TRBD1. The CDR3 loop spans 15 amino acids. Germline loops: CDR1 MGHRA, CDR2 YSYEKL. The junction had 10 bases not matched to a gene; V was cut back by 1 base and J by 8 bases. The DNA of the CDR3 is TGCGCCAGCAGCCAAGCAGGGGGACAGCGGAAAGGCTACACCTTC. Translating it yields CASSQAGGQRKGYTF.

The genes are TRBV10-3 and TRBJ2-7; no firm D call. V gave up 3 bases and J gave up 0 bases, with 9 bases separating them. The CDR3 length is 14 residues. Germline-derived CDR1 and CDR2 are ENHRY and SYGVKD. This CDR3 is CAISENVYSYEQYF. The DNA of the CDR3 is TGTGCCATCAGTGAAAATGTTTACTCCTACGAGCAGTACTTC.

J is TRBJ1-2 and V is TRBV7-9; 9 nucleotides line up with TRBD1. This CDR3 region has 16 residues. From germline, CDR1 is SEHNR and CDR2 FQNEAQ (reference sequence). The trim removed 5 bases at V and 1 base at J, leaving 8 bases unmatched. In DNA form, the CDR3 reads TGTGCCAGCAGCCACGGACAGGGGCGATTTAACTATGGCTACACCTTC. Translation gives CASSHGQGRFNYGYTF. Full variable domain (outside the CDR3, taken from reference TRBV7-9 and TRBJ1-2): DTGVSQNPRHKITKRGQNVTFRCDPISEHNRLYWYRQTLGQGPEFLTYFQNEAQLEKSRLLSDRFSAERPKGSFSTLEIQRTEQGDSAMYLCASSHGQGRFNYGYTFGSGTRLTVV.

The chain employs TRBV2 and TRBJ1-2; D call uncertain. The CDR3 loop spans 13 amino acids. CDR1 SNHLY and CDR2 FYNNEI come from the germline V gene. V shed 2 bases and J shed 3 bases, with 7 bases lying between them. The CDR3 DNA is TGTGCCAGCAGTGAAAACACCTACTATGGCTACACCTTC. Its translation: CASSENTYYGYTF. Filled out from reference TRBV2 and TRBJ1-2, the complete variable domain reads EPEVTQTPSHQVTQMGQEVILRCVPISNHLYFYWYRQILGQKVEFLVSFYNNEISEKSEIFDDQFSVERPDGSNFTLKIRSTKLEDSAMYFCASSENTYYGYTFGSGTRLTVV.

DNA for the CDR3: TGTGCCAGCAGTGAACTTCGAGGTACAGGGCCCCAAGAGACCCAGTACTTC. Protein: CASSELRGTGPQETQYF. The J gene is TRBJ2-5, the V gene TRBV2; TRBD1 is a possible D gene (6 bases). Trimming pared 2 bases from V and 1 base from J, leaving 17 bases between. The CDR3 has 17 amino acids. Germline values: CDR1 SNHLY, CDR2 FYNNEI.